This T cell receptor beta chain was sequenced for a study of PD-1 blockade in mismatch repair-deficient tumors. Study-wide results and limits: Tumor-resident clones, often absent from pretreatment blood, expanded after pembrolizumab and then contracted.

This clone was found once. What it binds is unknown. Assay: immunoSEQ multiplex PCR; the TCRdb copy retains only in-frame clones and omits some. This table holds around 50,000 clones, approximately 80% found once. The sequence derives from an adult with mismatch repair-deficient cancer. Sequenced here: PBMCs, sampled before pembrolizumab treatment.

The CDR3 spells CASSQMLAGGTGELFF. In nucleotides, the CDR3 is TGTGCCAGCAGCCAGATGCTAGCGGGAGGCACCGGGGAGCTGTTTTTT. The rearrangement joins TRBV5-4 to TRBJ2-2; 11 nucleotides agree with TRBD2. The CDR3 has 16 amino acids. The ends lost 4 bases at V and 4 bases at J; junction bases unmatched: 6. Germline CDR1 is SGHNT and CDR2 is YYREEE (reference sequence).